These T cell receptor beta chains were read from a single sample in a study of response to subunit inactivated influenza vaccine. MiXCR, run by TCRdb on the RT-PCR reads, gives a single entry per CDR3 protein. The table includes about 780,000 distinct CDR3 sequences, approximately 17% detected once. Specimen: PBMCs from blood, collected more than 4 days after vaccination. The receptors were sampled from a man aged 45-65 years who received an inactivated influenza vaccine. Each CDR3 is given with its conserved first and last residue. Fields, in order: J gene, clone size, D gene, V gene, CDR3 protein, CDR3 DNA. The D gene is left open where the match is weak. A row's size may be missing; if present it is once, few, many or a size class.

j_gene: TRBJ1-6; abundance: NA; d_gene: NA; v_gene: TRBV6-1; CDR3aa: CASTVLKGKRIYNSPLHF; CDR3nt: TGTGCCAGCACCGTACTAAAGGGGAAGCGGATATATAATTCACCCCTCCACTTT
j_gene: TRBJ1-2; abundance: NA; d_gene: NA; v_gene: TRBV7-2; CDR3aa: CASSLGRLQGYTF; CDR3nt: TGTGCCAGCAGCTTAGGAAGGCTCCAGGGCTACACCTTC
j_gene: TRBJ1-4; abundance: few; d_gene: NA; v_gene: TRBV12-3/TRBV12-4; CDR3aa: CASSLGTFGEKLFF; CDR3nt: TGTGCCAGCAGTTTGGGGACCTTTGGGGAAAAACTGTTTTTT
j_gene: TRBJ2-7; abundance: NA; d_gene: NA; v_gene: TRBV10-3; CDR3aa: CASAGHSYEQYF; CDR3nt: TGTGCCTCAGCGGGCCACTCCTACGAGCAGTACTTC
j_gene: TRBJ2-3; abundance: NA; d_gene: NA; v_gene: TRBV7-2; CDR3aa: CASSSSAVSTDTQYF; CDR3nt: TGTGCCAGCAGCAGCTCAGCAGTTAGCACAGATACGCAGTATTTT
j_gene: TRBJ2-1; abundance: few; d_gene: NA; v_gene: TRBV20-1; CDR3aa: CSGPGYNEQFF; CDR3nt: TGCAGTGGGCCGGGCTACAATGAGCAGTTCTTC
j_gene: TRBJ2-1; abundance: many; d_gene: TRBD2; v_gene: TRBV2; CDR3aa: CAGCTSGGPGSYNEQFF; CDR3nt: TGTGCCGGTTGCACTAGCGGGGGGCCGGGCTCCTACAATGAGCAGTTCTTC
j_gene: TRBJ2-3; abundance: few; d_gene: TRBD1; v_gene: TRBV7-2; CDR3aa: CASSLDRGGSDTQYF; CDR3nt: TGTGCCAGCAGCTTAGACAGGGGTGGTTCAGATACGCAGTATTTT
j_gene: TRBJ2-3; abundance: NA; d_gene: TRBD2; v_gene: TRBV6-5; CDR3aa: CASSYSASGRVTDTQYF; CDR3nt: TGTGCCAGCAGTTACTCGGCTAGCGGGAGGGTCACAGATACGCAGTATTTT
j_gene: TRBJ2-5; abundance: few; d_gene: NA; v_gene: TRBV20-1; CDR3aa: CSAEAGTSDGTQYF; CDR3nt: TGCAGTGCCGAAGCCGGGACAAGCGACGGGACCCAGTACTTC
j_gene: TRBJ1-5; abundance: NA; d_gene: TRBD1; v_gene: TRBV12-3/TRBV12-4; CDR3aa: CASSRTGTGDSQPQHF; CDR3nt: TGTGCCAGCAGCCGAACCGGGACAGGGGATTCTCAGCCCCAGCATTTT
j_gene: TRBJ2-5; abundance: NA; d_gene: TRBD2; v_gene: TRBV7-2; CDR3aa: CASSPPTSGGYQETQYF; CDR3nt: TGTGCCAGCAGCCCCCCGACTAGCGGGGGATACCAAGAGACCCAGTACTTC
j_gene: TRBJ2-7; abundance: NA; d_gene: TRBD2; v_gene: TRBV6-1; CDR3aa: CASSHSGNSYEQYF; CDR3nt: TGTGCCAGCAGTCATAGCGGGAACTCCTACGAGCAGTACTTC
j_gene: TRBJ2-7; abundance: many; d_gene: TRBD2; v_gene: TRBV20-1; CDR3aa: CSASSGGQKYEQYF; CDR3nt: TGCAGTGCTAGCTCGGGAGGCCAGAAATACGAGCAGTACTTC
j_gene: TRBJ1-5; abundance: NA; d_gene: NA; v_gene: TRBV20-1; CDR3aa: CSAREGAENQPQHF; CDR3nt: TGCAGTGCTAGAGAGGGCGCAGAAAATCAGCCCCAGCATTTT
j_gene: TRBJ2-5; abundance: NA; d_gene: NA; v_gene: TRBV7-9; CDR3aa: CASSSPGGRRETQYF; CDR3nt: TGTGCCAGCAGCTCCCCCGGGGGGCGCAGGGAGACCCAGTACTTC
j_gene: TRBJ2-3; abundance: NA; d_gene: NA; v_gene: TRBV4-2; CDR3aa: CASSSRSLKSDTQYF; CDR3nt: TGTGCCAGCAGCTCTAGAAGCCTTAAATCAGATACGCAGTATTTT
j_gene: TRBJ2-1; abundance: few; d_gene: TRBD2; v_gene: TRBV9; CDR3aa: CASSVASGSRYNEQFF; CDR3nt: TGTGCCAGCAGCGTAGCTAGCGGGAGCCGCTACAATGAGCAGTTCTTC
j_gene: TRBJ2-7; abundance: NA; d_gene: NA; v_gene: TRBV5-6; CDR3aa: CASSLGPTPYEQYF; CDR3nt: TGTGCCAGCAGCTTGGGCCCGACACCCTACGAGCAGTACTTC
j_gene: TRBJ2-1; abundance: few; d_gene: NA; v_gene: TRBV9; CDR3aa: CASSPTRVGDEQFF; CDR3nt: TGTGCCAGCAGCCCCACAAGAGTGGGGGATGAGCAGTTCTTC
j_gene: TRBJ2-3; abundance: NA; d_gene: NA; v_gene: TRBV7-2; CDR3aa: CASSLAGLDTQYF; CDR3nt: TGTGCCAGCAGCTTAGCGGGACTCGATACGCAGTATTTT
j_gene: TRBJ1-2; abundance: NA; d_gene: NA; v_gene: TRBV3-1; CDR3aa: CASSSGLSAEGYTF; CDR3nt: TGTGCCAGCAGCTCGGGACTCTCCGCGGAGGGCTACACCTTC
j_gene: TRBJ1-2; abundance: NA; d_gene: TRBD1; v_gene: TRBV29-1; CDR3aa: CSAEGTGSGYGYTF; CDR3nt: TGCAGCGCCGAGGGGACAGGGAGCGGCTATGGCTACACCTTC
j_gene: TRBJ1-1; abundance: few; d_gene: NA; v_gene: TRBV5-1; CDR3aa: CASSVGRTTEAFF; CDR3nt: TGCGCCAGCAGCGTCGGACGGACCACTGAAGCTTTCTTT
j_gene: TRBJ2-5; abundance: few; d_gene: NA; v_gene: TRBV6-2/TRBV6-3; CDR3aa: CASSYYQGGETQYF; CDR3nt: TGTGCCAGCAGTTACTACCAGGGCGGAGAGACCCAGTACTTC
j_gene: TRBJ2-7; abundance: NA; d_gene: NA; v_gene: TRBV7-9; CDR3aa: CASSPRRTSYEQYF; CDR3nt: TGTGCCAGCAGCCCCCGCCGGACAAGCTACGAGCAGTACTTC
j_gene: TRBJ2-2; abundance: few; d_gene: TRBD2; v_gene: TRBV13; CDR3aa: CASSFGLAGVTGELFF; CDR3nt: TGTGCCAGCAGCTTCGGACTAGCGGGAGTAACCGGGGAGCTGTTTTTT
j_gene: TRBJ2-7; abundance: NA; d_gene: NA; v_gene: TRBV6-2/TRBV6-3; CDR3aa: CASSYEEPYEQYF; CDR3nt: TGTGCCAGCAGTTACGAAGAACCCTACGAGCAGTACTTC
j_gene: TRBJ2-5; abundance: NA; d_gene: TRBD2; v_gene: TRBV6-5; CDR3aa: CASSYLAGGQETQYF; CDR3nt: TGTGCCAGCAGTTACCTAGCGGGAGGGCAAGAGACCCAGTACTTC
j_gene: TRBJ1-5; abundance: NA; d_gene: NA; v_gene: TRBV28; CDR3aa: CASSLGRMEIPSSPQHF; CDR3nt: TGTGCCAGCAGTCTTGGGAGGATGGAGATCCCATCATCGCCCCAGCATTTT
j_gene: TRBJ2-5; abundance: few; d_gene: NA; v_gene: TRBV12-3/TRBV12-4; CDR3aa: CASSQTKETQYF; CDR3nt: TGTGCCAGCAGTCAGACGAAAGAGACCCAGTACTTC
j_gene: TRBJ2-5; abundance: once; d_gene: NA; v_gene: TRBV25-1; CDR3aa: CASSEGPFDQYF; CDR3nt: TGTGCCAGCAGTGAGGGGCCCTTTGATCAGTACTTC
j_gene: TRBJ2-7; abundance: many; d_gene: NA; v_gene: TRBV20-1; CDR3aa: CSAIRQGSSYEQYF; CDR3nt: TGCAGTGCTATCAGGCAGGGAAGCTCCTACGAGCAGTACTTC
j_gene: TRBJ2-1; abundance: NA; d_gene: TRBD2; v_gene: TRBV24-1; CDR3aa: CATSDRLAGVGEQFF; CDR3nt: TGTGCCACCAGTGATCGACTAGCGGGAGTGGGTGAGCAGTTCTTC
j_gene: TRBJ1-2; abundance: few; d_gene: NA; v_gene: TRBV5-6; CDR3aa: CASSQPRGGYTF; CDR3nt: TGTGCCAGCAGCCAGCCCCGCGGCGGCTACACCTTC
j_gene: TRBJ1-2; abundance: once; d_gene: TRBD1; v_gene: TRBV6-2/TRBV6-3; CDR3aa: CASSFAGTGNYGYTF; CDR3nt: TGTGCCAGCAGTTTCGCCGGGACAGGGAACTATGGCTACACCTTC
j_gene: TRBJ2-7; abundance: few; d_gene: NA; v_gene: TRBV5-1; CDR3aa: CASSWRPGTGEQYF; CDR3nt: TGCGCCAGCAGCTGGAGGCCAGGGACGGGAGAGCAGTACTTC
j_gene: TRBJ2-1; abundance: few; d_gene: TRBD2; v_gene: TRBV5-1; CDR3aa: CASGLGLAEHNEQFF; CDR3nt: TGCGCCAGCGGACTAGGACTAGCGGAACACAATGAGCAGTTCTTC
j_gene: TRBJ2-7; abundance: NA; d_gene: NA; v_gene: TRBV20-1; CDR3aa: CSARVPSGYEQYF; CDR3nt: TGCAGTGCTAGAGTTCCCAGCGGGTACGAGCAGTACTTC
j_gene: TRBJ2-5; abundance: NA; d_gene: NA; v_gene: TRBV7-2; CDR3aa: CASSLRPKETQYF; CDR3nt: TGTGCCAGCAGCTTACGGCCAAAAGAGACCCAGTACTTC
j_gene: TRBJ2-7; abundance: many; d_gene: TRBD1; v_gene: TRBV29-1; CDR3aa: CSVRKSQGSYEQYF; CDR3nt: TGCAGCGTACGGAAATCACAGGGGAGCTACGAGCAGTACTTC
j_gene: TRBJ2-4; abundance: NA; d_gene: TRBD2; v_gene: TRBV5-4; CDR3aa: CASSLPGLAGAKNIQYF; CDR3nt: TGTGCCAGCAGCTTGCCGGGACTAGCCGGGGCCAAAAACATTCAGTACTTC
j_gene: TRBJ2-5; abundance: few; d_gene: NA; v_gene: TRBV20-1; CDR3aa: CSAFRFSQETQYF; CDR3nt: TGCAGTGCCTTCCGTTTCTCGCAAGAGACCCAGTACTTC
j_gene: TRBJ2-3; abundance: few; d_gene: NA; v_gene: TRBV7-3; CDR3aa: CASSSRGGAGTDTQYF; CDR3nt: TGTGCCAGCAGCTCAAGAGGTGGGGCCGGGACAGATACGCAGTATTTT
j_gene: TRBJ1-1; abundance: few; d_gene: NA; v_gene: TRBV12-3/TRBV12-4; CDR3aa: CASSGQFGTEAFF; CDR3nt: TGTGCCAGCAGTGGACAGTTTGGCACTGAAGCTTTCTTT
j_gene: TRBJ1-2; abundance: NA; d_gene: TRBD1; v_gene: TRBV12-3/TRBV12-4; CDR3aa: CASSSGLVTGFYGYTF; CDR3nt: TGTGCCAGCAGTTCTGGGCTGGTGACAGGGTTCTATGGCTACACCTTC
j_gene: TRBJ2-7; abundance: NA; d_gene: TRBD2; v_gene: TRBV10-3; CDR3aa: CAISRAGDFYEQYF; CDR3nt: TGTGCCATCAGTAGAGCGGGAGATTTCTACGAGCAGTACTTC
j_gene: TRBJ2-5; abundance: many; d_gene: NA; v_gene: TRBV10-3; CDR3aa: CAISPGRKETQYF; CDR3nt: TGTGCCATCAGTCCGGGACGGAAAGAGACCCAGTACTTC
j_gene: TRBJ1-6; abundance: NA; d_gene: NA; v_gene: TRBV20-1; CDR3aa: CSASHGLYNSPLHF; CDR3nt: TGCAGTGCTAGCCATGGACTTTATAATTCACCCCTCCACTTT
j_gene: TRBJ1-2; abundance: few; d_gene: NA; v_gene: TRBV12-3/TRBV12-4; CDR3aa: CASSLAGEDGYTF; CDR3nt: TGTGCCAGCAGTTTGGCAGGGGAGGATGGCTACACCTTC
j_gene: TRBJ2-5; abundance: NA; d_gene: NA; v_gene: TRBV2; CDR3aa: CARSGSDQETQYF; CDR3nt: TGTGCCAGAAGTGGGTCAGACCAAGAGACCCAGTACTTC
j_gene: TRBJ1-6; abundance: many; d_gene: TRBD1; v_gene: TRBV6-1; CDR3aa: CASSPPGPTGRTGSPLHF; CDR3nt: TGTGCCAGCAGTCCCCCAGGTCCGACAGGGAGAACCGGTTCACCCCTCCACTTT
j_gene: TRBJ2-1; abundance: few; d_gene: TRBD2; v_gene: TRBV27; CDR3aa: CASSPSSGSLGNEQFF; CDR3nt: TGTGCCAGCAGCCCTTCGAGCGGGAGCCTGGGAAATGAGCAGTTCTTC
j_gene: TRBJ2-7; abundance: NA; d_gene: TRBD2; v_gene: TRBV3-1; CDR3aa: CASSQVLAGGLAEQYF; CDR3nt: TGTGCCAGCAGCCAAGTTTTAGCGGGGGGACTCGCCGAGCAGTACTTC